These 17 T cell receptor beta chains share one sample of origin, sequenced in a study of shared clonotypes between healthy human individuals. The naive CD8 population came from CD45RO-negative cells selected for CCR7, without terminally differentiated effector memory CD45RA+ cells. Only in-frame clones appear in the TCRdb table, and some are missing; sequencing was by immunoSEQ multiplex PCR. The top ten clones hold 0.3% of a sample with 600,000 or so clones, about 98% of them seen once. The sequencing input was naive CD8+ T cells sorted from blood. The receptors come from a man between 25 and 39 years old in good health.

The chain recombines TRBV7-9 with TRBJ1-4; D not resolved. The length of the CDR3 is 13 residues. Germline CDR1 SEHNR, CDR2 FQNEAQ (reference sequence). V lost 5 bases to trimming and J lost 10 bases, with 14 bases between them. As DNA, the CDR3 is TGTGCCAGCAGCCCTCAGTCCGGGAGAAAACTGTTTTTT. Its protein is CASSPQSGRKLFF.

The CDR3 DNA follows: TGTGCCAGCATAGGAGGAGGGAATGAAAAACTGTTTTTT. It codes for CASIGGGNEKLFF. This chain joins TRBV2 and TRBJ1-4; D is undetermined. CDR1 and CDR2 (germline): SNHLY, FYNNEI. This CDR3 region has 13 residues. V dropped 7 bases and J dropped 5 bases, with 11 bases sitting between them.

The chain combines TRBV27 with TRBJ2-5; the D gene is possibly TRBD2 (6 bases). V was cut by 6 bases and J by 5 bases, with 22 bases left in between. Germline V gene lookup returns CDR1 MNHEY and CDR2 SMNVEV (reference sequence). The CDR3 spans 16 residues. The CDR3: CASRLTTSPLEETQYF. For the CDR3, the DNA is TGTGCCAGCAGGCTAACCACTAGCCCGTTGGAGGAGACCCAGTACTTC.

The chain uses TRBV5-5 and TRBJ2-5, with D maybe TRBD2 (5 bases). Germline CDR1 reads SGHKS; CDR2 reads YYEKEE (reference sequence). V lost 4 bases and J lost 3, with 13 bases in between. This CDR3 has 14 amino acids. The CDR3 reads CASSPQLGEETQYF. In DNA form, the CDR3 reads TGTGCCAGCAGCCCCCAACTAGGAGAAGAGACCCAGTACTTC. The complete variable domain, with remaining parts taken from reference TRBV5-5 and TRBJ2-5, reads DAGVTQSPTHLIKTRGQQVTLRCSPISGHKSVSWYQQVLGQGPQFIFQYYEKEERGRGNFPDRFSARQFPNYSSELNVNALLLGDSALYLCASSPQLGEETQYFGPGTRLLVL.

This clone occurred once. The genes are TRBV28 and TRBJ2-3; 9 bases match TRBD2. V lost 3 bases and J lost 2; bases outside the gene matches: 3. This CDR3 has 15 residues. In germline, CDR1 is MDHEN, CDR2 SYDVKM. CDR3 loop: CASSFLAGSTDTQYF. The CDR3 nucleotides read TGTGCCAGCAGTTTTCTAGCGGGATCCACAGATACGCAGTATTTT. The entire variable domain, with the rest obtained from reference TRBV28 and TRBJ2-3, is as follows: DVKVTQSSRYLVKRTGEKVFLECVQDMDHENMFWYRQDPGLGLRLIYFSYDVKMKEKGDIPEGYSVSREKKERFSLILESASTNQTSMYLCASSFLAGSTDTQYFGPGTRLTVL.

The V and J genes are TRBV5-6 and TRBJ2-6; D is undetermined. Germline values: CDR1 SGHDT, CDR2 YYEEEE. The germline V and J ends were trimmed by 0 bases and 0 bases, with 10 bases remaining between them. The CDR3 is 17 residues long. This CDR3 reads CASSLVGLDSGANVLTF. Written as DNA, the CDR3 is TGTGCCAGCAGCTTGGTTGGCCTAGACTCTGGGGCCAACGTCCTGACTTTC.

The chain recombines TRBV4-3 with TRBJ2-7; the match to TRBD1 covers 7 bases. Germline trimming cut 1 base from V and 4 bases from J; bases unmatched to any gene: 10. Germline lookup yields CDR1 LGHNA and CDR2 YSLEER. This CDR3 contains 16 residues. DNA for the CDR3: TGCGCCAGCAGCCAAGGGACCGGGACAGTCGGATACGAGCAGTACTTC. As protein: CASSQGTGTVGYEQYF.

The V call is TRBV9, the J call TRBJ2-7; no clear D gene. The CDR3 has 14 amino acids. V dropped 0 bases and J dropped 3 bases, with 10 bases sitting between them. CDR1 is SGDLS and CDR2 is YYNGEE in the germline V gene. The CDR3 DNA is TGTGCCAGCAGCGTAGGGCGGAGAGACTACGAGCAGTACTTC. Amino acid sequence: CASSVGRRDYEQYF.

The V call is TRBV7-6, the J call TRBJ2-3; 7 nucleotides line up with TRBD1. J lost 2 bases, V lost 5 bases, and 4 bases had no gene match. The CDR3 consists of 14 residues. CDR1 and CDR2 from the germline V gene are SGHVS and FNYEAQ. For the CDR3, the DNA is TGTGCCAGCAGCGAACAGGGGAACACAGATACGCAGTATTTT. Amino acid sequence: CASSEQGNTDTQYF.

This chain joins TRBV27 and TRBJ2-7; 7 bases fit TRBD2. With V trimmed by 2 bases and J by 3 bases, 7 bases remained unmatched. Germline-derived CDR1 and CDR2 are MNHEY and SMNVEV (reference sequence). There are 15 residues in the CDR3. The CDR3 region is CASSLGGGPLYEQYF. The CDR3 DNA sequence: TGTGCCAGCAGTTTAGGGGGGGGTCCTCTCTACGAGCAGTACTTC.

This clone was counted once. The genes are TRBV9 and TRBJ2-1; the match to TRBD1 covers 11 bases. Germline-derived CDR1 and CDR2 are SGDLS and YYNGEE. The CDR3 consists of 18 residues. V shed 2 bases and J 8 bases; nucleotides not matched to a gene: 15. The CDR3 region has the DNA TGTGCCAGCAGCGTGCAAGGGACAGGGGGGTTCTTGGGCGATGAGCAGTTCTTC. Translation gives CASSVQGTGGFLGDEQFF.

The chain couples TRBV7-9 to TRBJ2-7; the match to TRBD2 covers 8 bases. The J segment lost 2 bases and the V segment lost 2 bases, leaving 8 bases of the junction unmatched. There are 16 residues in the CDR3. CDR1 is SEHNR and CDR2 is FQNEAQ in the germline V gene (reference sequence). The CDR3 loop is CASSLRRGGAPYEQYF. CDR3 coding DNA: TGTGCCAGCAGCTTACGACGGGGGGGAGCCCCCTACGAGCAGTACTTC.

This chain joins TRBV14 and TRBJ2-7; no clear D. Trimming left V 2 bases short and J 2 bases short, with 4 bases between. This CDR3 region has 12 residues. Germline assignment: CDR1 SGHDN and CDR2 FVKESK. CDR3 protein: CASSQNPYEQYF. CDR3 coding DNA: TGTGCCAGCAGCCAAAACCCCTACGAGCAGTACTTC.

In this sample, this clone turned up a few times. The V call is TRBV11-2, the J call TRBJ2-7; D may be TRBD2 (6 bases). This CDR3 comprises 13 residues. Germline values: CDR1 SGHAT, CDR2 FQNNGV. Trimming stripped 10 bases from V and 5 bases from J, with 18 bases between. DNA of the CDR3: TGTGCCACGGGGGTTTCTTCGGTCCACGAGCAGTACTTC. Its protein product is CATGVSSVHEQYF.

Details on this clone: Other DNA sequences from this sample encode an identical CDR3 as well. Here the CDR3 reads CAWSVGAGYEQYF. CDR3 bases: TGTGCCTGGAGTGTGGGGGCAGGGTACGAGCAGTACTTC. The genes are TRBV30 and TRBJ2-7; D is possibly TRBD1 (6 bases). V lost 0 bases and J lost 4, with 10 bases in between. This CDR3 contains 13 residues. Germline lookup yields CDR1 GTSNPN and CDR2 SVGIG (reference sequence).

The chain uses TRBV28 and TRBJ2-7; D is uncertain. The CDR3 sequence is 14 residues long. Deletions cut 3 bases from V and 4 bases from J, with 13 bases between. CDR1 and CDR2 (germline): MDHEN, SYDVKM. CDR3 protein: CASSFLGLLYEQYF. Written as DNA, the CDR3 is TGTGCCAGCAGTTTTCTGGGTCTCCTGTACGAGCAGTACTTC. The whole variable domain, remainder taken from reference TRBV28 and TRBJ2-7, is DVKVTQSSRYLVKRTGEKVFLECVQDMDHENMFWYRQDPGLGLRLIYFSYDVKMKEKGDIPEGYSVSREKKERFSLILESASTNQTSMYLCASSFLGLLYEQYFGPGTRLTVT.

CDR3 sequence reads: CASSADRGPEKLFF. CDR3 sequence (DNA): TGTGCCAGCAGCGCAGACAGGGGACCTGAAAAACTGTTTTTT. J is TRBJ1-4 and V is TRBV7-9; 8 bases are a match to TRBD1. Germline loops: CDR1 SEHNR, CDR2 FQNEAQ (reference sequence). J gave up 7 bases and V 5 bases, and 6 bases lay outside the gene matches. CDR3 length: 14 amino acids.